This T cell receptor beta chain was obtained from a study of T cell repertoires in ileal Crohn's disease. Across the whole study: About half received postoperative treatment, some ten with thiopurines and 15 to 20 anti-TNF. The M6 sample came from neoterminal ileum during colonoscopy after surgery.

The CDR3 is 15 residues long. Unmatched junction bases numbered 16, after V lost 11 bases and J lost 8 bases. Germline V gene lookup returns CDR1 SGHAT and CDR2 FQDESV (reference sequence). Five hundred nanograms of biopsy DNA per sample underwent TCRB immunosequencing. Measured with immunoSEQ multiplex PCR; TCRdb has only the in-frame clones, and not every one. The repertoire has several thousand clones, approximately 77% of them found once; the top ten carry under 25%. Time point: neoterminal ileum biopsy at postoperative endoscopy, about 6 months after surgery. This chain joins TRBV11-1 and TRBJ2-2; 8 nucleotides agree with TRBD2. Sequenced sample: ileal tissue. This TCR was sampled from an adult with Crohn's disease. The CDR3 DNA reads TGTGCCGTAAGACCGGGACTAGTACTCGAGGGGGAGCTGTTTTTT. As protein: CAVRPGLVLEGELFF.